Shown below are 22 T cell receptor beta chains from a single sample sequenced in a study of identical twins (dated by TCRdb to the mid-2010s). Library construction relied on 5' RACE. The sequencer listed for this sample is Illumina HiSeq 2000. TCRdb handled the public reads itself, with Q25 trimming in fastp and clone calling in MiXCR, and kept productive beta chains. Duplicate CDR3 protein sequences are folded into a single record with the most common DNA and genes. A total of approximately 690,000 distinct CDR3 sequences appear in this sample, over 5% of them only once. 1.5% to 2% of the sample lies in the top ten. Source material: naive T cells sorted from blood. What this sample's cell subset or site label stands for: cells isolated with a human naive T-cell isolation kit. The receptor set was obtained from a man in his late teens or twenties in good health.

The chain recombines TRBV3-1 with TRBJ2-2; D tentatively fits TRBD1 or TRBD2 (5 bases each). V was cut by 2 bases and J by 0 bases, with 16 bases left in between. Germline loops: CDR1 LGHDT, CDR2 YNNKEL (reference sequence). The CDR3 runs 18 residues. CDR3 in amino acids: CASSQWVGASTNTGELFF. CDR3 bases: TGTGCCAGCAGCCAATGGGTCGGGGCTAGTACGAACACCGGGGAGCTGTTTTTT.

This clonotype came up many times. V and J are TRBV12-3 or TRBV12-4 and TRBJ2-7; 9 nucleotides agree with TRBD2. The length of the CDR3 is 15 residues. Trimming cost V 6 bases and J 5 bases; bases outside gene matches: 11. This chain's CDR3 is CASRVAGASANEQYF. As DNA, the CDR3 is TGTGCCAGCAGAGTAGCGGGAGCCTCTGCCAACGAGCAGTACTTC.

This clonotype turned up a few times. One base away lies a much larger clone, so this may be a sequencing read error. The chain has TRBV2 and TRBJ1-5; TRBD1 might be the D (5 bases). Between the trimmed V and J ends, which lost 3 bases and 1 base, there was a span of 7 bases. The CDR3 runs to 14 residues. Germline V gene data show CDR1 as SNHLY and CDR2 as FYNNEI. The CDR3, as DNA: TGTGCCAGCAGTGAGGGGGGGAGCAATCAGCCCCAGCATTTT. Encoded protein: CASSEGGSNQPQHF. The variable domain in full, completed from reference TRBV2 and TRBJ1-5, reads EPEVTQTPSHQVTQMGQEVILRCVPISNHLYFYWYRQILGQKVEFLVSFYNNEISEKSEIFDDQFSVERPDGSNFTLKIRSTKLEDSAMYFCASSEGGSNQPQHFGDGTRLSIL.

The V gene is TRBV4-2, the J gene TRBJ2-5; the D gene could be TRBD1 or TRBD2 (6 bases each). Germline V gives CDR1 LGHNA, CDR2 YNFKEQ. CDR3 length: 15 amino acids. V gave up 5 bases and J gave up 1 base, with 14 bases separating them. The DNA of the CDR3 is TGTGCCAGCAGCGCACTAGGGGGGCCCCAAGAGACCCAGTACTTC. As protein: CASSALGGPQETQYF.

This clonotype was picked up many times. The chain carries TRBV27 and TRBJ2-7; perhaps TRBD1 as D (6 bases). Germline V gene lookup returns CDR1 MNHEY and CDR2 SMNVEV (reference sequence). This CDR3 contains 13 residues. V was clipped by 7 bases and J by 0 bases, with 10 bases between them. CDR3 amino acids: CASKRGSSYEQYF. The CDR3 nucleotides are TGTGCCAGCAAAAGGGGGAGCTCCTACGAGCAGTACTTC.

This clonotype was observed many times. The CDR3 loop is CSARVVAKNIQYF. The CDR3 coding sequence is TGCAGTGCTAGGGTAGTAGCCAAAAACATTCAGTACTTC. The chain carries TRBV20-1 and TRBJ2-4; no clear D gene. Per the germline V gene, CDR1 is DFQATT and CDR2 is SNEGSKA (reference sequence). Between the trimmed V and J ends, which lost 3 bases and 0 bases, there was a span of 6 bases. The CDR3 is 13 residues long.

The CDR3 loop is CSGARTDTQYF. CDR3 coding DNA: TGCAGCGGGGCGCGGACCGATACGCAGTATTTT. The J gene is TRBJ2-3, the V gene TRBV29-1, with D unresolved. V was shortened by 7 bases and J by 6 bases, with 11 bases between the two germline ends. This CDR3 region has 11 residues. The germline CDR1 and CDR2 sequences are SQVTM and ANQGSEA.

The chain couples TRBV19 to TRBJ2-1; 8 bases align to TRBD2. CDR1 is LNHDA, CDR2 SQIVND, per germline (reference sequence). J lost 8 bases, V lost 4 bases, and 13 bases had no gene match. The CDR3 is 16 residues long. CDR3 protein: CASSTPSRGRSYEQFF. DNA for the CDR3: TGTGCCAGTAGTACTCCCTCCCGCGGGAGGAGCTATGAGCAGTTCTTC.

This clonotype was seen ten or more times. The chain carries TRBV12-3 or TRBV12-4 and TRBJ2-3; D is uncertain. The CDR3 is 17 residues long. Trimming cost V 4 bases and J 0 bases, with 17 bases left between them. CDR3 protein: CASSYDGLNPSTDTQYF. Written as DNA, the CDR3 is TGTGCCAGCAGTTACGACGGGCTAAATCCTAGCACAGATACGCAGTATTTT.

This clonotype occurred many times. The V and J genes are TRBV28 and TRBJ2-7, with 10 bases lining up with TRBD1. This CDR3 has 16 amino acids. CDR1 MDHEN and CDR2 SYDVKM come from the germline V gene. V shed 5 bases and J 4 bases; nucleotides not matched to a gene: 11. The CDR3 is CASSLELRDRGYEQYF. CDR3 in DNA: TGTGCCAGCAGTCTAGAACTTAGGGACAGGGGTTACGAGCAGTACTTC.

The sample holds a few counts of this clonotype. This sequence joins TRBV28 and TRBJ2-3; 9 bases fit TRBD2. V lost 6 bases and J lost 4; bases outside the gene matches: 8. The germline gives CDR1 MDHEN, CDR2 SYDVKM. The CDR3 is made up of 15 amino acids. The CDR3 protein is CASRSGGGAPDTQYF. In nucleotides, the CDR3 is TGTGCCAGCAGGAGTGGCGGGGGGGCCCCAGATACGCAGTATTTT.

There are many counts of this clonotype. DNA of the CDR3: TGCGCCAGCAGCCCTACGTGGGGGGACAGCTACGAGCAGTACTTC. This codes for CASSPTWGDSYEQYF. The genes are TRBV5-1 and TRBJ2-7, with a weak D call TRBD1 (7 bases). The CDR3 spans 15 residues. V gave up 4 bases and J gave up 3 bases, with 17 bases separating them. The germline V gene encodes CDR1 SGHRS and CDR2 YFSETQ.

This clonotype was seen only a few times. The rearrangement links TRBV4-3 to TRBJ2-1; D unclear. V lost 0 bases, J lost 7 bases, and 10 bases lay in between. This CDR3 is 14 amino acids long. From germline, CDR1 is LGHNA and CDR2 YSLEER. In nucleotides, the CDR3 is TGCGCCAGCAGCCAAGATGACCGCGGAAATGAGCAGTTCTTC. Amino acid sequence: CASSQDDRGNEQFF.

This clonotype appeared many times. This chain links TRBV20-1 with TRBJ2-7, with TRBD2 matching 7 bases. CDR3 length: 15 residues. Per the germline V gene, CDR1 is DFQATT and CDR2 is SNEGSKA (reference sequence). J lost 0 bases, V lost 3 bases, and 8 bases had no gene match. The CDR3: CSASSLAVSSYEQYF. CDR3 in DNA: TGCAGTGCTAGTAGTCTAGCGGTGAGCTCCTACGAGCAGTACTTC.

This clonotype was seen more than once but under ten times. This sequence joins TRBV20-1 and TRBJ2-7; D is unclear. The CDR3 is 12 residues long. V shed 4 bases and J shed 4 bases, with 11 bases lying between them. Germline lookup yields CDR1 DFQATT and CDR2 SNEGSKA (reference sequence). The CDR3 protein is CSATLLGYEQYF. CDR3 in DNA: TGCAGTGCTACCCTTCTTGGGTACGAGCAGTACTTC.

This chain uses TRBV5-1 with TRBJ2-7, with 7 positions matching TRBD2. Germline V lookup: CDR1 SGHRS, CDR2 YFSETQ. This CDR3 spans 15 amino acids. V lost 4 bases, J lost 0 bases, and 7 bases stayed unmatched. The CDR3 DNA reads TGCGCCAGCAGCGCCGGAGGGAGGGACTCCTACGAGCAGTACGTC. Residues: CASSAGGRDSYEQYV.

There are many counts of this clonotype. The V call is TRBV12-3 or TRBV12-4, the J call TRBJ2-7, with D hard to call. With 3 bases removed from V and 4 bases from J, the gap between germline ends came to 13 bases. CDR3 length: 14 amino acids. The CDR3 DNA follows: TGTGCCAGCAGTTTCGGTAGGGCTGGTTACGAGCAGTACTTC. The encoded protein is CASSFGRAGYEQYF.

Comment on this clonotype: A read error is possible here, since a much larger clone lies one base away. This chain connects TRBV20-1 to TRBJ2-5, with 9 bases that match TRBD2. TRBJ2-1 explains the end of the DNA better; the J call may be wrong. CDR1 DFQATT and CDR2 SNEGSKA come from the germline V gene (reference sequence). The CDR3 sequence is 16 residues long. CDR3 nucleotide sequence: TGCAGTGCTCCGCGGGGGAGCGGGAGGCCCCAAGAGACCCAGTTCTTC. It translates to CSAPRGSGRPQETQFF.

Only a few counts were recorded for this clonotype. This rearrangement joins TRBV12-3 or TRBV12-4 to TRBJ2-1; D uncertain. V lost 7 bases, J lost 2 bases, and 18 bases lay in between. This CDR3 is built from 16 residues. The CDR3 nucleotides read TGTGCCAGCACCCCGGTCCCCTACTTCCCCTACAATGAGCAGTTCTTC. Protein: CASTPVPYFPYNEQFF.

This clonotype was observed many times. The chain employs TRBV20-1 and TRBJ2-2, with 7 positions matching TRBD2. Germline V gene lookup returns CDR1 DFQATT and CDR2 SNEGSKA (reference sequence). The trim removed 6 bases at V and 4 bases at J, leaving 8 bases unmatched. This CDR3 region has 14 residues. Written as DNA, the CDR3 is TGCAGTGCAACGGCGACTAGCAGCACCGGGGAGCTGTTTTTT. The encoded protein is CSATATSSTGELFF.

The chain is built from TRBV29-1 and TRBJ2-1; 8 nucleotides line up with TRBD2. This CDR3 contains 13 residues. V lost 3 bases, J lost 8 bases, and 6 bases stayed unmatched. Germline V gives CDR1 SQVTM, CDR2 ANQGSEA. CDR3 coding DNA: TGCAGCGTTGACGGGAGGGCGTTCGATGAGCAGTTCTTC. Translated: CSVDGRAFDEQFF.

In the case of this clonotype: A clone one base away is much larger, so this may be a read error. The chain has TRBV4-1 and TRBJ2-5; D gene uncertain. The CDR3 is 13 amino acids. Germline V gene data show CDR1 as MGHRA and CDR2 as YSYEKL. The CDR3 protein is CSSSLTEQETQYF. As DNA, the CDR3 is TGCTCCAGCAGCCTGACGGAACAAGAGACCCAGTACTTC.